This T cell receptor beta chain was retrieved from a study of OX40 agonist ivuxolimab in advanced cancers. Blood specimens came from baseline, cycle 4 day 1, and cycle 7 day 1. Using immunoSEQ multiplex PCR, the repertoire was profiled, and TCRdb retains in-frame clones only, with some absent. The sample contains more than 45,000 clones, about 90% of which appear only once. The CDR3 runs to 10 residues. CDR1 is DFQATT and CDR2 is SNEGSKA in the germline V gene (reference sequence). Between the trimmed V and J ends, which lost 3 bases and 8 bases, there was a span of 8 bases. The sequencing here drew on CD4+ or CD8+ T cells sorted from blood, taken in a trial of the OX40 agonist ivuxolimab. The receptor was derived from an adult with an advanced solid tumor such as melanoma, head and neck, liver or kidney cancer. J is TRBJ2-7 and V is TRBV20-1; TRBD2 is a possible D gene (5 bases). The CDR3 DNA reads TGCAGTGCTAGTCGGGAAAAGCAGTACTTC. It codes for CSASREKQYF.